Reported below is one T cell receptor beta chain. Its antigen remains unknown. Germline is not matched at one junction end, which may reflect a read error. The data belong to a study of tumor and adjacent non-tumor tissue in lung cancer. Study-wide findings and caveats: Patients with more diverse tumor TCRs had worse survival.

The library came from three nested PCR rounds adapted from ARM-PCR protocols. Each CDR3 protein gets one entry after TCRdb re-called the multiplex PCR reads with MiXCR. The sample contains around 140,000 distinct CDR3 sequences, about 71% of which appear only once. The template was RNA from unsorted bulk tissue. Sequenced material: lung tumor tissue. The TCR originated in a man aged 60-69 years with small cell lung cancer.

The CDR3 protein is CSAREGRKNIQYF. CDR3 bases: TGCAGTGCCAGAGAAGGACGGAAAAACATTCAGTACTTC. The chain employs TRBV20-1 and TRBJ2-4, with D uncertain. The germline V gene has CDR1 DFQATT and CDR2 SNEGSKA (reference sequence). The CDR3 covers 13 residues.